This T cell receptor beta chain appears in the sequencing data of a study of tumor and adjacent non-tumor tissue in lung cancer. Study-level information: Histology: about a dozen adenocarcinoma, a couple of squamous cell carcinoma, 1 small cell lung cancer. Samples averaged around 4 million productive TCRbeta reads each. Notes on the study in general: Tumor TCR diversity, when higher, was linked to shorter survival.

TCRbeta libraries were built with three rounds of nested PCR, modified from ARM-PCR. TCRdb fed the multiplex PCR reads into MiXCR, producing one record per CDR3 protein. The sample includes 200,000 to 250,000 distinct CDR3 sequences, over 55% of them seen just once. This sample's RNA came from whole unsorted tissue. Chemotherapy-naive patients with new lung cancer underwent thoracic surgery in China, August–late 2014. Of note for this clonotype: Its antigen remains unidentified. This may be a read error: a much more frequent sequence differs by one nucleotide.

Sequencing was done on a sample of lung tumor tissue. This TCR came from a man aged 55 to 70 with non-small cell lung cancer.

The CDR3, as DNA: TGTGCCAGCGTGGACAGTCCCTGGGGCTACATCTTC. It yields the protein CASVDSPWGYIF. The chain carries TRBV6-2 or TRBV6-3 and TRBJ1-2, with D tentatively TRBD1 (6 bases). CDR1 and CDR2 (germline): MNHEY, SVGEGT. The CDR3 sequence is 12 residues long.